What follows are 16 T cell receptor beta chains derived from one specimen sequenced in a study of molecular identifiers for immune sequencing clone quantification. TCRdb ran MiXCR on the PCR reads and lists one entry per CDR3 protein. The table records roughly 320,000 distinct CDR3 sequences, 20% to 25% of them present only once. The sequenced material came from naive CD8+ T cells from blood, with Jurkat cell RNA spiked in. Subset described: FACS-sorted CD8+CD4-CCR7+CD45RA+ naive T cells. These receptors all come from a human donor in good health. Some libraries in this study had Jurkat cell RNA spiked in.

This clonotype came up many times. V is TRBV13 and J is TRBJ2-1, with unresolved D. V lost 4 bases and J lost 8, with 9 bases in between. From germline, CDR1 is PRHDT and CDR2 FYEKMQ (reference sequence). This CDR3 has 12 residues. The CDR3 DNA is TGTGCCAGCAGCTCGATGCTGGATGAGCAGTTCTTC. Translation gives CASSSMLDEQFF.

This clonotype was picked up many times. The CDR3 bases are TGTGCCAGCAGCTCCGAGGAGGTAACCACTGAAGCTTTCTTT. Its translation is CASSSEEVTTEAFF. V usage is TRBV7-9 and J usage is TRBJ1-1; D not certain. This CDR3 has 14 amino acids. Trimming shortened V by 4 bases and J by 4 bases, and 13 bases separated the two germline ends. The germline V gene has CDR1 SEHNR and CDR2 FQNEAQ (reference sequence).

In its sample, this clonotype was seen many times. V is TRBV4-1 and J is TRBJ1-1, with D unclear. The V and J ends lost 0 bases and 0 bases respectively, with 14 bases between them. The CDR3 consists of 17 residues. CDR1 and CDR2 (germline): MGHRA, YSYEKL. CDR3 protein: CASSQEPTGFLNTEAFF. The CDR3 region has the DNA TGCGCCAGCAGCCAAGAACCTACTGGTTTCTTGAACACTGAAGCTTTCTTT.

This clonotype was detected many times. The rearrangement joins TRBV29-1 to TRBJ1-2; D perhaps matches TRBD1 (5 bases). CDR1 is SQVTM, CDR2 ANQGSEA, per germline. CDR3 length: 12 amino acids. The ends were cut back, 7 bases at V and 3 bases at J, with 12 bases in the middle. The CDR3 DNA sequence: TGCAGCGGTACTGGGACGGACTATGGCTACACCTTC. It translates to CSGTGTDYGYTF.

This clonotype appeared many times. The chain employs TRBV7-9 and TRBJ1-1; D gene uncertain. The CDR3 runs 14 residues. Germline CDR1 and CDR2: SEHNR and FQNEAQ (reference sequence). V lost 1 base and J lost 4, with 10 bases in between. The CDR3 sequence: CASSLVLGGTEAFF. The CDR3 region has the DNA TGTGCCAGCAGCTTAGTGCTTGGCGGCACTGAAGCTTTCTTT.

Many counts were recorded for this clonotype. The chain uses TRBV28 and TRBJ2-7; TRBD1 matches 7 bases. V lost 3 bases and J lost 2; bases outside the gene matches: 4. The CDR3 is made up of 14 amino acids. Germline CDR1 and CDR2: MDHEN and SYDVKM. The CDR3 region is CASSFRQGPYEQYF. CDR3 DNA sequence: TGTGCCAGCAGTTTCAGACAGGGACCCTACGAGCAGTACTTC. The whole variable domain, remainder taken from reference TRBV28 and TRBJ2-7, is DVKVTQSSRYLVKRTGEKVFLECVQDMDHENMFWYRQDPGLGLRLIYFSYDVKMKEKGDIPEGYSVSREKKERFSLILESASTNQTSMYLCASSFRQGPYEQYFGPGTRLTVT.

The gene calls are TRBV3-1 and TRBJ2-2; D possibly corresponds to TRBD2 (6 bases). CDR3 length: 15 amino acids. The germline gives CDR1 LGHDT, CDR2 YNNKEL (reference sequence). Between the trimmed V and J ends, which lost 3 bases and 5 bases, there was a span of 13 bases. The CDR3 spells CASSHREVRTGELFF. CDR3 sequence (DNA): TGTGCCAGCAGCCACAGGGAGGTGAGGACCGGGGAGCTGTTTTTT.

As regards this clonotype: With a much larger clone just one base away, this may be a read error. The gene calls are TRBV28 and TRBJ2-3, with D unresolved. The length of the CDR3 is 16 residues. Germline CDR1 is MDHEN and CDR2 is SYDVKM. The V end lost 3 bases, the J end lost 2 bases, and 15 bases lay between the germline ends. The CDR3 region has the DNA TGTGCCAGCAGTTTTACCGGGCACACCCTCACAGATACGCAGTATTTT. Encoded protein: CASSFTGHTLTDTQYF.

Concerning this clonotype: Without the conserved terminal phenylalanine or tryptophan, this CDR3 likely stems from a read error. It is unclear where the CDR3 begins or ends on the DNA, so no DNA is shown, and the CDR3 is as TCRdb lists it. The V gene is TRBV21-1, the J gene TRBJ1-5; TRBD1, the table's D call, lacks a check against the DNA. TRBV21-1 is tagged as a pseudogene. The CDR3 is 13 amino acids in total, end residues counted. The CDR3 spells CASSEQGNQPQYL.

This clonotype was seen at least ten times. V usage is TRBV7-9 and J usage is TRBJ2-2, with TRBD2 identical over 9 bases. The germline gives CDR1 SEHNR, CDR2 FQNEAQ (reference sequence). The CDR3 is made up of 14 amino acids. V shed 3 bases, J shed 6 bases, and the junction held 2 bases outside the gene matches. The CDR3 region has the DNA TGTGCCAGCAGCTTTAGCGGGAGATCCGGGGAGCTGTTTTTT. Encoded protein: CASSFSGRSGELFF.

The sample holds many counts of this clonotype. The rearrangement uses TRBV7-2 and TRBJ2-3; D uncertain. The length of the CDR3 is 15 residues. V shed 2 bases and J shed 4 bases, with 13 bases lying between them. Germline loops: CDR1 SGHTA, CDR2 FQGNSA. This chain's CDR3 is CASSLLGRYADTQYF. The CDR3, as DNA: TGTGCCAGCAGCTTACTCGGAAGGTACGCAGATACGCAGTATTTT.

This clonotype was found many times. The chain recombines TRBV20-1 with TRBJ2-3; 15 nucleotides line up with TRBD2. The CDR3 runs 15 residues. Trimming removed 6 bases from V and 4 bases from J; junction bases left unmatched: 5. Germline CDR1 is DFQATT and CDR2 is SNEGSKA (reference sequence). The CDR3 DNA is TGCAGTGCCAACGGACTAGCGGGAGGGCCAGATACGCAGTATTTT. This codes for CSANGLAGGPDTQYF.

Only a few counts were recorded for this clonotype. The V and J genes are TRBV3-1 and TRBJ1-6; D unclear. The CDR3 covers 17 residues. Per the germline V gene, CDR1 is LGHDT and CDR2 is YNNKEL (reference sequence). V lost 0 bases to trimming and J lost 10 bases, with 19 bases between them. CDR3 sequence reads: CASSQEGRTPGPSPLHF. CDR3 sequence (DNA): TGTGCCAGCAGCCAAGAAGGGCGGACTCCCGGGCCCTCACCCCTCCACTTT.

This clonotype was counted at least ten times. The chain couples TRBV20-1 to TRBJ2-7; 11 bases match TRBD2. The ends lost 0 bases at V and 4 bases at J; junction bases unmatched: 8. Germline V gene sequence: CDR1 DFQATT, CDR2 SNEGSKA (reference sequence). There are 16 residues in the CDR3. The CDR3 loop is CSARETRTSGRYEQYF. CDR3 sequence (DNA): TGCAGTGCTAGAGAAACCCGGACTAGCGGGCGGTACGAGCAGTACTTC.

With regard to this clonotype: Given a much more abundant clone one base away, this may be a read error. This chain uses TRBV28 with TRBJ1-5, with TRBD1 matching over 8 bases. J lost 5 bases, V lost 6 bases, and 9 bases had no gene match. CDR3 length equals 15 residues. Germline CDR1 MDHEN, CDR2 SYDVKM. CDR3 sequence: CASRDGTGGYQPQHF. In DNA form, the CDR3 reads TGTGCCAGCAGGGATGGGACAGGCGGTTATCAGCCCCAGCATTTT.

This clonotype was seen at least ten times. The V call is TRBV30, the J call TRBJ2-3, with D perhaps TRBD2 (5 bases). V lost 4 bases and J lost 5, with 16 bases in between. This CDR3 has 14 residues. Germline V lookup: CDR1 GTSNPN, CDR2 SVGIG (reference sequence). The chain's CDR3 is CAWTTGTPGDTQYF. The CDR3, as DNA: TGTGCCTGGACTACGGGAACCCCTGGAGATACGCAGTATTTT.